This note documents a single T cell receptor (beta chain) sequence. These data originate in a study of blood T cell repertoires in COVID-19. Across the whole study: Material from acute and convalescent COVID-19 was sourced from the United States, Italy and Spain. PBMCs, B-cell-depleted T cells, or T cells were the source of the cDNA or gDNA that made up the material.

The CDR3 has 18 residues. The V end was cut by 4 bases, the J end by 2 bases, with 22 bases between. Germline V gives CDR1 SGHTA, CDR2 FQGTGA. In the source study's methods: Amplification from reference gene primers served as the basis for estimated nucleated cell counts. The table came from immunoSEQ multiplex PCR; TCRdb's copy has only in-frame clones and leaves some out. V and J calls plus clone size are reproduced from that table; the DNA served to infer D and trimming. The table includes about 110,000 clones, about 90% detected once. V and J are TRBV7-3 and TRBJ2-3; the D gene is possibly TRBD2 (5 bases). The specimen sequenced was peripheral blood. This TCR derives from a human donor in a cohort sampled during active COVID-19. CDR3 region: CASSSTPSRRVHTDTQYF. The CDR3 DNA follows: TGTGCCAGCAGCTCAACCCCTTCAAGGCGGGTGCACACAGATACGCAGTATTTT. Together with reference TRBV7-3 and TRBJ2-3, the CDR3 gives the full variable domain: GAGVSQTPSNKVTEKGKYVELRCDPISGHTALYWYRQSLGQGPEFLIYFQGTGAADDSGLPNDRFFAVRPEGSVSTLKIQRTERGDSAVYLCASSSTPSRRVHTDTQYFGPGTRLTVL.